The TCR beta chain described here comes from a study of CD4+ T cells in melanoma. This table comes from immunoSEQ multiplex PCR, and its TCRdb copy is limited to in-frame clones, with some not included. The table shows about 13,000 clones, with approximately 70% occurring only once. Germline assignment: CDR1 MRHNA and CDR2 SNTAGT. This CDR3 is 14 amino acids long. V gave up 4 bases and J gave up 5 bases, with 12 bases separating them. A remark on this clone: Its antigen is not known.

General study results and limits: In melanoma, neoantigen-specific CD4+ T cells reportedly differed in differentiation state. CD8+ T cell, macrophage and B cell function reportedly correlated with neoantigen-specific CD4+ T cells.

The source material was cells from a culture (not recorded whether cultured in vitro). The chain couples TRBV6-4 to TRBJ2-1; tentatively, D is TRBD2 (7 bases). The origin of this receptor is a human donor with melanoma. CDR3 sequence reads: CASSVKGGDNEQFF. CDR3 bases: TGTGCCAGCAGTGTGAAAGGGGGGGACAATGAGCAGTTCTTC.